This T cell receptor (beta chain) was recorded in a study of blood T cell repertoires in COVID-19. On the study more broadly: Sites across the United States, Italy and Spain contributed samples from acute and convalescent COVID-19. PBMCs, B-cell-depleted T cells, or T cells provided the cDNA or gDNA that made up the material.

Original processing notes: Estimated nucleated cell counts came from reference gene primer amplification. Measured with immunoSEQ multiplex PCR; TCRdb has only the in-frame clones, and not every one. Clone size and the V and J calls come from that table; the DNA yielded D and trimming. The sample includes roughly 250,000 clones, about nine tenths seen only once; the top ten take roughly 7%. The CDR3 consists of 14 residues. The trim removed 4 bases at V and 5 bases at J, leaving 4 bases unmatched. Per germline, CDR1 SGDLS and CDR2 YYNGEE. The sequence was obtained from a man aged 60 to 75 who had recovered from COVID-19. This rearrangement joins TRBV9 to TRBJ2-5; TRBD2 matches 11 bases. The sequencing sample was made of peripheral blood. DNA for the CDR3: TGTGCCAGCAGCCTGGGACTAGCGGAGGAGACCCAGTACTTC. This gives the protein CASSLGLAEETQYF.